A single T cell receptor (beta chain) is shown here with its context. This specimen belongs to a study of blood T cell repertoires in COVID-19. For the study at large: Sites in the United States, Italy and Spain provided acute and convalescent COVID-19 samples.

CDR3 length equals 14 residues. The germline CDR1 and CDR2 sequences are SEHNR and FQNEAQ (reference sequence). Trimming shortened V by 1 base and J by 6 bases, and 10 bases separated the two germline ends. Profiled with immunoSEQ multiplex PCR; TCRdb holds only in-frame clones, not every one. Here the sample spans about 160,000 clones, about 85% being singletons. The chain carries TRBV7-9 and TRBJ2-1, with D unclear. The clonotype originates from an elderly man with COVID-19, enrolled during active disease. The specimen sequenced was peripheral blood. This CDR3 is CASSLVTPLNEQFF. CDR3 in DNA: TGTGCCAGCAGCTTAGTGACTCCCCTCAATGAGCAGTTCTTC. The variable domain in full, completed from reference TRBV7-9 and TRBJ2-1, reads DTGVSQNPRHKITKRGQNVTFRCDPISEHNRLYWYRQTLGQGPEFLTYFQNEAQLEKSRLLSDRFSAERPKGSFSTLEIQRTEQGDSAMYLCASSLVTPLNEQFFGPGTRLTVL.